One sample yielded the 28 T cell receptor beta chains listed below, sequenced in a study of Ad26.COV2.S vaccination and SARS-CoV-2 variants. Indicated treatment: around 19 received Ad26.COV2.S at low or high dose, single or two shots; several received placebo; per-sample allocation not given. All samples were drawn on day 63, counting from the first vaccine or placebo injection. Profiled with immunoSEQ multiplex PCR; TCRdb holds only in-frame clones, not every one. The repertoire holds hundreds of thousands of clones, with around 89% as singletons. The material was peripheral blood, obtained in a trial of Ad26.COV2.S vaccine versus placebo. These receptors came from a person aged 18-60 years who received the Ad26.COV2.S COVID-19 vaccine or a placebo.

The CDR3 region is CASSLSPRQGNYGYTF. The DNA of the CDR3 is TGTGCCAGCAGTTTATCGCCGAGACAGGGTAACTATGGCTACACCTTC. The V call is TRBV27, the J call TRBJ1-2, with TRBD1 matching over 7 bases. Germline assignment: CDR1 MNHEY and CDR2 SMNVEV (reference sequence). V was pared by 0 bases and J by 1 base, with 5 bases of the junction left unmatched. This CDR3 spans 16 amino acids.

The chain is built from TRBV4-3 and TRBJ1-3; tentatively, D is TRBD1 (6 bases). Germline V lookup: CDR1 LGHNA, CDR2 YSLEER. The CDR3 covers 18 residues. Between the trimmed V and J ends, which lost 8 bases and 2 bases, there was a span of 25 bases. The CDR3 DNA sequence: TGCGCCAGCCCCCGCCCCCCCGACAGGCCACCGGCTGGAAACACCATATATTTT. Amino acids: CASPRPPDRPPAGNTIYF.

DNA of the CDR3: TGTGCCAGCAGCCCGACTGGGGGGGCAGATACGCAGTATTTT. Protein sequence: CASSPTGGADTQYF. The chain combines TRBV9 with TRBJ2-3; 7 bases are a match to TRBD2. The CDR3 covers 14 residues. The ends lost 4 bases at V and 4 bases at J; junction bases unmatched: 6. Germline V lookup: CDR1 SGDLS, CDR2 YYNGEE.

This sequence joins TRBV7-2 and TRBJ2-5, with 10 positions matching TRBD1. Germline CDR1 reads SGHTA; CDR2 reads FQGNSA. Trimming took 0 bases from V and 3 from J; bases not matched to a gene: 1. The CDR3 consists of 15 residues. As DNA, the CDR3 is TGTGCCAGCAGCTTAGCCGGGACAGGGGAAGAGACCCAGTACTTC. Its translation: CASSLAGTGEETQYF.

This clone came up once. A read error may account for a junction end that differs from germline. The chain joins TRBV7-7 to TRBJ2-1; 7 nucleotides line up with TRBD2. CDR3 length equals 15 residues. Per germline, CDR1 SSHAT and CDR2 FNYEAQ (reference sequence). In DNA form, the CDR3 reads TGTGCTAGCAGCCAGAGCGGGCTAGCGGACACGGAGCAGTTCTTC. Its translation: CASSQSGLADTEQFF.

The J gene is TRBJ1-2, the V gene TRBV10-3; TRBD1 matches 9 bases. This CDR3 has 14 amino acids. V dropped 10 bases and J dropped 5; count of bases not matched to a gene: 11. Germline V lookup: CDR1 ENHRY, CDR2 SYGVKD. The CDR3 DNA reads TGTGCCACCGCCCCGCCAGGACAGGGGTATGGCTACACCTTC. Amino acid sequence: CATAPPGQGYGYTF.

CDR3: CASSRDGYNEQFF. The CDR3 DNA is TGTGCCAGCAGTAGAGACGGTTACAATGAGCAGTTCTTC. The chain joins TRBV6-2 or TRBV6-3 to TRBJ2-1; the D is unclear. The V end lost 5 bases, the J end lost 4 bases, and 9 bases lay between the germline ends. The CDR3 contains 13 residues. The germline gives CDR1 MNHEY, CDR2 SVGEGT.

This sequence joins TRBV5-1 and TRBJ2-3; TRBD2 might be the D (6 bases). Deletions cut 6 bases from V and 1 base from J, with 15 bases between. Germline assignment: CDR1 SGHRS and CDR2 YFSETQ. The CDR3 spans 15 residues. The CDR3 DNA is TGCGCCAGCACCTGGGGGGAGAGTGGCACAGATACGCAGTATTTT. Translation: CASTWGESGTDTQYF.

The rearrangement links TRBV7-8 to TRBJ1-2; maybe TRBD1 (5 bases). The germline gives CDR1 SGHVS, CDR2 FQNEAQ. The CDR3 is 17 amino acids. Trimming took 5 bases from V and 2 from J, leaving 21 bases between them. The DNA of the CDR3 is TGTGCCAGCAGCCCAATATCGGACAACAATAACAACTATGGCTACACCTTC. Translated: CASSPISDNNNNYGYTF.

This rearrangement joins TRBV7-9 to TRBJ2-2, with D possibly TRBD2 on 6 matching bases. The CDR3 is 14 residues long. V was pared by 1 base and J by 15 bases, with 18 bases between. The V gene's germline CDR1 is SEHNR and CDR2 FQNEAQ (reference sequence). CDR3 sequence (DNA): TGTGCCAGCAGCTTAGAACGGGGTCGGAGGGTGATGTTTTTT. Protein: CASSLERGRRVMFF.

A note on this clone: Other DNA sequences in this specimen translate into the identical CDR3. The CDR3 DNA sequence: TGTGCCAGACAGGGCTACAATGAGCAGTTCTTC. Its protein product is CARQGYNEQFF. This chain connects TRBV30 to TRBJ2-1; 7 bases match TRBD1. The CDR3 consists of 11 residues. The germline gives CDR1 GTSNPN, CDR2 SVGIG (reference sequence). V was pared by 8 bases and J by 3 bases, with 1 base of the junction left unmatched.

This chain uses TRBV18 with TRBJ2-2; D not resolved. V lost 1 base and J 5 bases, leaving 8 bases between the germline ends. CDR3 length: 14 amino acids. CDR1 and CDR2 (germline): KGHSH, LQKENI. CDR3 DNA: TGTGCCAGCTCACCACGAGGTGGGACCGGGGAGCTGTTTTTT. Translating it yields CASSPRGGTGELFF.

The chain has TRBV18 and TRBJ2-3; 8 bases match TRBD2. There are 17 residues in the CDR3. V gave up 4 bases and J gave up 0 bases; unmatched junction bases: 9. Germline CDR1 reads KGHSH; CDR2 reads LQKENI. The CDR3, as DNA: TGTGCCAGCTCACTAAGCTATACTAGCGGTAGCACAGATACGCAGTATTTT. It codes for CASSLSYTSGSTDTQYF.

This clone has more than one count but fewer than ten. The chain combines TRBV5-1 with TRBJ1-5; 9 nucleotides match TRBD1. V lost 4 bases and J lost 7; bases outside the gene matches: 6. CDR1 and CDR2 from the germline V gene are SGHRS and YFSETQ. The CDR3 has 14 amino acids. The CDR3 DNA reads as TGCGCCAGCAGCGAGGGACAGGGCATGCAGCCCCAGCATTTT. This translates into CASSEGQGMQPQHF.

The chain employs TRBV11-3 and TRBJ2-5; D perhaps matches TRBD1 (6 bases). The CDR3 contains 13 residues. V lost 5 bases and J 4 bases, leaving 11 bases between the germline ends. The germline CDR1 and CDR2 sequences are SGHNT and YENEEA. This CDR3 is CASSVTGPETQYF. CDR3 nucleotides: TGTGCCAGCAGCGTGACAGGACCAGAGACCCAGTACTTC. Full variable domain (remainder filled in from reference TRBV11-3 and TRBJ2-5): EAGVVQSPRYKIIEKKQPVAFWCNPISGHNTLYWYLQNLGQGPELLIRYENEEAVDDSQLPKDRFSAERLKGVDSTLKIQPAELGDSAVYLCASSVTGPETQYFGPGTRLLVL.

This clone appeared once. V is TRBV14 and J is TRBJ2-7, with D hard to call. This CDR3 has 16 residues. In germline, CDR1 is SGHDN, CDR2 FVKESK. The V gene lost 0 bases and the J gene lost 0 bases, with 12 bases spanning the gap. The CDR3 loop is CASSQDNSISSYEQYF. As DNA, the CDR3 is TGTGCCAGCAGCCAAGACAACAGCATCTCCTCCTACGAGCAGTACTTC.

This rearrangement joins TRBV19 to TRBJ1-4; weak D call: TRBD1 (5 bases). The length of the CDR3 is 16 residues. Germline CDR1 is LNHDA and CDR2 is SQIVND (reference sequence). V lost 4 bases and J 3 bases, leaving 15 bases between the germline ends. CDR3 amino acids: CASSTRVPASNEKLFF. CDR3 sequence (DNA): TGTGCCAGTAGTACCAGGGTCCCGGCGTCTAATGAAAAACTGTTTTTT.

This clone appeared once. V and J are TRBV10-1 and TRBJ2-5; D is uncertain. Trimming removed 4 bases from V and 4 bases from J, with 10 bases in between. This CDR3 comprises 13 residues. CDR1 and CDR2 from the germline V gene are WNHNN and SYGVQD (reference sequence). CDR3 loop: CASSVGFGETQYF. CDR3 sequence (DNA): TGCGCCAGCAGTGTTGGATTTGGAGAGACCCAGTACTTC.

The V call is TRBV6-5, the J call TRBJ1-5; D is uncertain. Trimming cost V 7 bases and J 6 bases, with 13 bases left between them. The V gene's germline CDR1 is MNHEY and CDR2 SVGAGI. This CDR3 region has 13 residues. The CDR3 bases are TGTGCCAGCACCCTAGGACGGCGTCAGCCCCAGCATTTT. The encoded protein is CASTLGRRQPQHF.

This CDR3 reads CASSITSGWGEQYF. The CDR3 bases are TGTGCCAGTAGTATTACTAGCGGCTGGGGCGAGCAGTACTTC. The chain links TRBV19 to TRBJ2-7; TRBD2 matches 8 bases. J gave up 6 bases and V 3 bases, and 7 bases lay outside the gene matches. CDR3 length equals 14 residues. CDR1 is LNHDA and CDR2 is SQIVND in the germline V gene (reference sequence).

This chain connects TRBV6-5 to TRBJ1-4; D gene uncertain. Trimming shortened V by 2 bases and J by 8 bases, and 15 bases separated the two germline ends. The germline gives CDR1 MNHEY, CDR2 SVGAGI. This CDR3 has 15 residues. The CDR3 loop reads CASSYSPRAGEKLFF. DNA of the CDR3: TGTGCCAGCAGTTACAGCCCCCGTGCGGGGGAAAAACTGTTTTTT.

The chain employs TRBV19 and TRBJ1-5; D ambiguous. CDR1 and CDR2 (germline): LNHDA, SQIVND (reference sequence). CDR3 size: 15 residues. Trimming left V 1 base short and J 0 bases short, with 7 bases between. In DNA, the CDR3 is TGTGCCAGTAGTATAGCCCCATATAGCAATCAGCCCCAGCATTTT. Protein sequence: CASSIAPYSNQPQHF. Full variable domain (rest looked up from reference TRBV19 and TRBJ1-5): DGGITQSPKYLFRKEGQNVTLSCEQNLNHDAMYWYRQDPGQGLRLIYYSQIVNDFQKGDIAEGYSVSREKKESFPLTVTSAQKNPTAFYLCASSIAPYSNQPQHFGDGTRLSIL.

Here the CDR3 reads CASSIGGTGSNQPQHF. CDR3 sequence (DNA): TGTGCCAGTAGTATAGGGGGGACAGGTAGCAATCAGCCCCAGCATTTT. V gene TRBV19 combines with J gene TRBJ1-5; 8 bases fit TRBD1. The germline V gene has CDR1 LNHDA and CDR2 SQIVND (reference sequence). The CDR3 length is 16 residues. V was pared by 1 base and J by 0 bases, with 2 bases of the junction left unmatched.

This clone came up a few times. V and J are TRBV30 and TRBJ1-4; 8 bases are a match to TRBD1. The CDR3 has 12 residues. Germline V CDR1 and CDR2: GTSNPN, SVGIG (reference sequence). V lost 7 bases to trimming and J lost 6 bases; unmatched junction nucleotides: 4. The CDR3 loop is CALQGGDEKLFF. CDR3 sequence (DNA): TGTGCCTTACAGGGGGGGGATGAAAAACTGTTTTTT.

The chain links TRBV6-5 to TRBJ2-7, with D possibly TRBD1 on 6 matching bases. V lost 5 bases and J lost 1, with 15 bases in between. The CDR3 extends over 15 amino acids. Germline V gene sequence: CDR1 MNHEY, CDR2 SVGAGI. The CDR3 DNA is TGTGCCAGCAGTCCTGACAGGTACCCTTCCTACGAGCAGTACTTC. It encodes CASSPDRYPSYEQYF.

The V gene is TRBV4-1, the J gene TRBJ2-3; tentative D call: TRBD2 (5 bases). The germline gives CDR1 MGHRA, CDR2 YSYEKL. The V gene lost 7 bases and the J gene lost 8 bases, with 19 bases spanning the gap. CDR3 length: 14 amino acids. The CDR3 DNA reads TGCGCCAGCACCGCCACTGGAGGATCGTTTACGCAGTATTTT. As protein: CASTATGGSFTQYF.

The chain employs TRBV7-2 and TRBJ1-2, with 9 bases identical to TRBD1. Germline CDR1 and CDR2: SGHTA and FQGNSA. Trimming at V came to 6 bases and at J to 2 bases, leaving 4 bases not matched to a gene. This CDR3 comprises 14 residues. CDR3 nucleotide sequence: TGTGCCAGCAGACAGGGGGCTTCCAACTATGGCTACACCTTC. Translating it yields CASRQGASNYGYTF.

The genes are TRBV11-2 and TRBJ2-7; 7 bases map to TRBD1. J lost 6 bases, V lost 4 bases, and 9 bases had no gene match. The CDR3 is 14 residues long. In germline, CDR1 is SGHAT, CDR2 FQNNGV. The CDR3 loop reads CASSSLQGLGEQYF. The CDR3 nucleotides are TGTGCCAGCAGCTCCCTACAGGGGTTAGGCGAGCAGTACTTC.